The rows below give T cell receptor beta chains drawn from one sample of a study of breast tumors, draining lymph nodes, adjacent tissues. TCRdb reprocessed the multiplex PCR reads via MiXCR and lists one record per CDR3 protein. This repertoire shows 250,000 or so distinct CDR3 sequences, around 31% found once; its top ten account for around 1.1%. The sequenced material came from axillary lymph node tissue. These receptors were obtained from a female donor with breast cancer. Some clones in this sample may be carry-over from other donors' samples. The CDR3 runs from the conserved cysteine through the conserved F or W. D genes are given only for firm matches. Clone size is not always given. Where it is, it says once, few, many or a class for expanded clones.

abundance: NA
v_gene: TRBV9
j_gene: TRBJ1-5
d_gene: NA
CDR3nt: TGTGCCAGCTTACTAGGGACACGAGGCGATCAGCCCCAGCATTTT
CDR3aa: CASLLGTRGDQPQHF

abundance: NA
v_gene: TRBV29-1
j_gene: TRBJ2-2
d_gene: NA
CDR3nt: TGCAGCGTAGGCTCGAACACCGGGGAGCTGTTTTTT
CDR3aa: CSVGSNTGELFF

abundance: few
v_gene: TRBV4-1
j_gene: TRBJ2-2
d_gene: NA
CDR3nt: TGCGCCAGCAGCCAGGCCCCAGGGGCTTACACCGGGGAGCTGTTTTTT
CDR3aa: CASSQAPGAYTGELFF

abundance: many
v_gene: TRBV4-3
j_gene: TRBJ2-2
d_gene: TRBD2
CDR3nt: TGCGCCAGCAGCCTTGGACTAGCCGGGGAGCTGTTTTTT
CDR3aa: CASSLGLAGELFF

abundance: many
v_gene: TRBV19
j_gene: TRBJ1-4
d_gene: NA
CDR3nt: TGTGCCAGTTGCACAACAGGGCTCGTCACTAATGAAAAACTGTTTTTT
CDR3aa: CASCTTGLVTNEKLFF

abundance: once
v_gene: TRBV20-1
j_gene: TRBJ1-5
d_gene: TRBD1
CDR3nt: TGCAGTGCCACAGGGGATGAGGGGGAGACCCAGCATTTT
CDR3aa: CSATGDEGETQHF

abundance: NA
v_gene: TRBV7-7
j_gene: TRBJ2-6
d_gene: TRBD1
CDR3nt: TGTGCTAGCAGCCCCACCCTAGGACAGGAACCCTCTGGGCCCAGCGTCCTGACTTTC
CDR3aa: CASSPTLGQEPSGPSVLTF

abundance: many
v_gene: TRBV20-1
j_gene: TRBJ2-5
d_gene: TRBD2
CDR3nt: TGCAGTGTTAGGACTAGCGGGAGGGTCGGCGAGACCCAGTACTTC
CDR3aa: CSVRTSGRVGETQYF

abundance: NA
v_gene: TRBV7-2
j_gene: TRBJ1-1
d_gene: NA
CDR3nt: TGTGCCAGCAGCTTAGGGGGAGGCCGCATGAACACTGAAGCTTTCTTT
CDR3aa: CASSLGGGRMNTEAFF

abundance: many
v_gene: TRBV7-9
j_gene: TRBJ2-7
d_gene: TRBD1
CDR3nt: TGTGCCAGCAGCTACGGGACAGCCTCCTACGAGCAGTACTTC
CDR3aa: CASSYGTASYEQYF

abundance: few
v_gene: TRBV28
j_gene: TRBJ2-7
d_gene: TRBD1
CDR3nt: TGTGCCAGCAGTTTTGTGGACAGGGTTTACGAGCAGTACTTC
CDR3aa: CASSFVDRVYEQYF

abundance: many
v_gene: TRBV5-1
j_gene: TRBJ2-3
d_gene: TRBD2
CDR3nt: TGCGCCAGCAGCTTGGGACTAGCCCCAAGCACAGATACGCAGTATTTT
CDR3aa: CASSLGLAPSTDTQYF

abundance: NA
v_gene: TRBV5-5
j_gene: TRBJ1-1
d_gene: NA
CDR3nt: TGTGCCAGCAGCTCGAAGGGGCCGGTGAACACTGAAGCTTTCTTT
CDR3aa: CASSSKGPVNTEAFF